This entry features one T cell receptor (beta chain) sequence. Its antigen is unidentified. The data belong to a study of a mutant IDH1 vaccine in newly diagnosed glioma. Profiling relied on immunoSEQ multiplex PCR, and the TCRdb table lists in-frame clones only, not all of them. The table records over 40,000 clones, about 86% of them present only once. Time point reported: week 35, safety follow-up. A 20-mer mutant IDH1 peptide at 300 ug was injected subcutaneously with topical imiquimod. This receptor was taken from a woman in her thirties or forties with glioma. Some clones in this sample may be carry-over from other donors' samples. The sample in question was PBMCs, obtained from a glioma patient whose treatment included an IDH1 peptide vaccine.

In DNA form, the CDR3 reads TGTGCCAGCTCACTGGGGACAGGGGATCTCGGCGGGGAGCTGTTTTTT. Residues: CASSLGTGDLGGELFF. The chain recombines TRBV18 with TRBJ2-2; 10 bases are a match to TRBD1. This CDR3 contains 16 residues. Germline V gene lookup returns CDR1 KGHSH and CDR2 LQKENI. V dropped 4 bases and J dropped 7; count of bases not matched to a gene: 9.